The 19 T cell receptor beta chains listed next were all sequenced from one sample in a study of cytomegalovirus exposure and HLA in healthy donors. The PCR made use of 60 Vbeta and 13 Jbeta primers. Produced via immunoSEQ multiplex PCR; TCRdb's table is partial and in-frame only. The data show about 150,000 clones, around 74% seen once. Material for sequencing was PBMCs. Source of these receptors: a man younger than 35 in good health and CMV-seronegative.

This chain connects TRBV5-4 to TRBJ1-1; 7 nucleotides agree with TRBD1. CDR1 SGHNT and CDR2 YYREEE come from the germline V gene (reference sequence). Trimming removed 4 bases from V and 1 base from J; junction bases left unmatched: 7. The CDR3 has 15 residues. CDR3 bases: TGTGCCAGCAGCACCATGACAGGGCCGAACACTGAAGCTTTCTTT. Its protein is CASSTMTGPNTEAFF.

Comment on this clone: The identical CDR3 is also encoded by other nucleotide sequences in the sample. The chain employs TRBV9 and TRBJ1-2; perhaps TRBD1 as D (6 bases). Trimming pared 4 bases from V and 8 bases from J, leaving 15 bases between. CDR3 size: 13 residues. Germline V gene sequence: CDR1 SGDLS, CDR2 YYNGEE. The CDR3 DNA is TGTGCCAGCAGCCCCCGGGAGGGGGGCGGCTACACCTTC. This codes for CASSPREGGGYTF.

V usage is TRBV9 and J usage is TRBJ2-5; 11 nucleotides agree with TRBD2. Trimming removed 2 bases from V and 3 bases from J; junction bases left unmatched: 3. CDR3 length: 15 amino acids. Germline V lookup: CDR1 SGDLS, CDR2 YYNGEE. The chain's CDR3 is CASSVGTSGEETQYF. The CDR3, as DNA: TGTGCCAGCAGCGTGGGGACTAGCGGCGAAGAGACCCAGTACTTC.

DNA of the CDR3: TGTGCCAGCAGTGACGGACAGGGCAGCTATGGCTACACCTTC. It translates to CASSDGQGSYGYTF. The chain employs TRBV6-4 and TRBJ1-2, with 8 bases lining up with TRBD1. The V segment lost 2 bases and the J segment 4 bases; nucleotides outside the gene matches: 3. This CDR3 region has 14 residues. The germline gives CDR1 MRHNA, CDR2 SNTAGT.

This sequence joins TRBV13 and TRBJ1-4; 10 bases align to TRBD1. Unmatched junction bases numbered 4, after V lost 4 bases and J lost 8 bases. The CDR3 consists of 14 residues. Germline CDR1 reads PRHDT; CDR2 reads FYEKMQ (reference sequence). The CDR3 here is CASSSTGGEEKLFF. CDR3 coding DNA: TGTGCCAGCAGCTCGACAGGGGGCGAGGAAAAACTGTTTTTT.

The chain combines TRBV21-1 with TRBJ1-5; the DNA was not used to check the table's D call, TRBD1. TRBV21-1 is flagged as a pseudogene. The CDR3 is 15 residues long. Here the CDR3 DNA reads TGTGCCAGCAGCGAACAGGGTTCCCATTATCAGCCCCAGCATTTT. This sequence encodes CASSEQGSHYQPQHF.

The chain recombines TRBV25-1 with TRBJ1-1, with 9 bases matching TRBD1. CDR3 length: 17 amino acids. With 3 bases clipped from V and 0 bases from J, the junction kept 8 bases outside the gene matches. Germline V CDR1 and CDR2: MGHDK, SYGVNS. The CDR3 here is CASSDGTGRPLNTEAFF. CDR3 DNA: TGTGCCAGCAGTGACGGGACAGGGCGCCCTTTGAACACTGAAGCTTTCTTT.

The CDR3 sequence: CASSTQTGTGIEKLFF. The CDR3 coding sequence is TGTGCCAGCAGCACCCAGACCGGGACAGGGATCGAAAAACTGTTTTTT. The chain employs TRBV9 and TRBJ1-4; TRBD1 agrees at 9 bases. The CDR3 extends over 16 amino acids. The J segment lost 8 bases and the V segment lost 4 bases, leaving 12 bases of the junction unmatched. CDR1 and CDR2 from the germline V gene are SGDLS and YYNGEE.

V and J are TRBV6-5 and TRBJ1-5; 7 positions agree with TRBD1. Germline V gene lookup returns CDR1 MNHEY and CDR2 SVGAGI. The V gene end was trimmed by 7 bases and the J gene end by 7 bases; junction bases not matched to a gene: 7. The CDR3 sequence is 13 residues long. In nucleotides, the CDR3 is TGTGCCAGCACAACAGGGGTTGGACAGCCCCAGCATTTT. It codes for CASTTGVGQPQHF.

V is TRBV18 and J is TRBJ2-7; unclear D gene. CDR1 and CDR2 from the germline V gene are KGHSH and LQKENI. This CDR3 spans 12 amino acids. V dropped 0 bases and J dropped 9 bases, with 9 bases sitting between them. The CDR3 DNA is TGTGCCAGCTCACCACCTGCTGGTGGGCAGTACGTC. Translation gives CASSPPAGGQYV.

The chain joins TRBV7-9 to TRBJ1-4; 7 nucleotides line up with TRBD1. The germline gives CDR1 SEHNR, CDR2 FQNEAQ (reference sequence). The CDR3 length is 15 residues. V lost 3 bases and J lost 4; bases outside the gene matches: 5. The CDR3 spells CASSFTGAGNEKLFF. As DNA, the CDR3 is TGTGCCAGCAGCTTCACAGGGGCGGGTAATGAAAAACTGTTTTTT.

V is TRBV6-5 and J is TRBJ1-2; D possibly corresponds to TRBD1 (5 bases). Germline V gene data show CDR1 as MNHEY and CDR2 as SVGAGI. The V end was cut by 5 bases, the J end by 5 bases, with 6 bases between. The CDR3 contains 11 residues. The CDR3 region has the DNA TGTGCCAGCAGTCAGGGTTATGGCTACACCTTC. Encoded protein: CASSQGYGYTF.

The V gene is TRBV5-1, the J gene TRBJ1-1; no clear D gene. V gave up 4 bases and J gave up 1 base, with 11 bases separating them. Germline loops: CDR1 SGHRS, CDR2 YFSETQ. CDR3 length equals 14 residues. The CDR3 DNA reads as TGCGCCAGCAGCCCTCTGGCCTCGAACACTGAAGCTTTCTTT. The encoded protein is CASSPLASNTEAFF.

This clone has just one count. The rearrangement joins TRBV6-5 to TRBJ1-1, with a possible D match to TRBD1 (5 bases). The V and J ends lost 5 bases and 10 bases respectively, with 14 bases between them. CDR1 is MNHEY and CDR2 is SVGAGI in the germline V gene. The CDR3 spans 12 residues. The CDR3 DNA is TGTGCCAGCAGTCCCGGGGGGGTATCAGCTTTCTTT. Translated, it gives CASSPGGVSAFF.

The chain recombines TRBV21-1 with TRBJ2-7; TRBD1 is taken as the D call from the table, unchecked against the DNA. TRBV21-1 is a pseudogene. The CDR3 spans 15 residues. The CDR3 reads CASSNTGTGDYEQYV. In DNA form, the CDR3 reads TGTGCCAGCAGCAACACCGGGACAGGAGATTACGAGCAGTACGTC.

In its sample, this clone was seen a few times. This chain connects TRBV4-1 to TRBJ2-7; 13 bases are a match to TRBD2. The germline V gene has CDR1 MGHRA and CDR2 YSYEKL. CDR3 length equals 16 residues. With V trimmed by 4 bases and J by 3 bases, 6 bases remained unmatched. CDR3 residues: CASSLTLAGGRYEQYV. CDR3 nucleotides: TGCGCCAGCAGCCTAACACTAGCGGGGGGGCGCTACGAGCAGTACGTC.

V is TRBV7-9 and J is TRBJ1-1, with 10 bases identical to TRBD1. The germline CDR1 and CDR2 sequences are SEHNR and FQNEAQ (reference sequence). The ends lost 3 bases at V and 4 bases at J; junction bases unmatched: 5. The CDR3 spans 15 residues. The CDR3 here is CASSFDRGRGTEAFF. In nucleotides, the CDR3 is TGTGCCAGCAGCTTTGACAGGGGGCGAGGCACTGAAGCTTTCTTT.

The table lists this clone with a few counts. V and J are TRBV18 and TRBJ1-2, with D maybe TRBD1 (5 bases). Germline assignment: CDR1 KGHSH and CDR2 LQKENI. The CDR3 totals 14 residues. Trimming took off 3 bases at V and 7 bases at J, with 15 bases between the two ends. CDR3 residues: CASSPDTGGGGYTF. CDR3 nucleotides: TGTGCCAGCTCACCGGACACCGGCGGGGGTGGCTACACCTTC.

The chain links TRBV10-1 to TRBJ2-5, with 11 bases identical to TRBD1. V lost 6 bases and J lost 4; bases outside the gene matches: 7. From germline, CDR1 is WNHNN and CDR2 SYGVQD (reference sequence). CDR3 length: 15 amino acids. The CDR3 protein is CASRGGTGGGETQYF. CDR3 sequence (DNA): TGCGCCAGCAGGGGGGGGACAGGGGGTGGAGAGACCCAGTACTTC.